There are a few counts of the clone carrying this T cell receptor (beta chain). Sequencing used immunoSEQ multiplex PCR; TCRdb keeps in-frame clones, though not all of them. The sample carries roughly 250,000 clones, 75% to 90% recorded once. This record belongs to a study of blood T cell repertoires in COVID-19. At the level of the study: PBMCs, B-cell-depleted T cells, or T cells were the source of the cDNA or gDNA that made up the material.

This CDR3 region has 15 residues. The germline gives CDR1 SGHKS, CDR2 YYEKEE (reference sequence). The ends lost 4 bases at V and 0 bases at J; junction bases unmatched: 2. The age range of participants was about 18 to 89 years, with residence in about two dozen US areas. This rearrangement joins TRBV5-5 to TRBJ1-5; TRBD1 agrees at 9 bases. This TCR was recovered from a woman aged 18 to 35 who had recovered from COVID-19. Sequencing was done on a sample of PBMCs or T cells enriched from blood (not recorded which). The DNA for the CDR3 is TGTGCCAGCAGCAGGACAGGGGATAGCAATCAGCCCCAGCATTTT. This gives the protein CASSRTGDSNQPQHF. The full variable domain, in which reference TRBV5-5 and TRBJ1-5 provide the parts outside the CDR3, is DAGVTQSPTHLIKTRGQQVTLRCSPISGHKSVSWYQQVLGQGPQFIFQYYEKEERGRGNFPDRFSARQFPNYSSELNVNALLLGDSALYLCASSRTGDSNQPQHFGDGTRLSIL.